This T cell receptor (beta chain) was recovered during a study of regulatory T cells in long-lasting Graves disease. Combining iRepertoire HTBI primers with Arm-PCR of CDR3 regions, the authors built TCR beta libraries. In the source study's methods: Identification yielded 55 to 75 TRBV and roughly 14 TRBJ segments across samples. TCRdb recomputed calls from the multiplex PCR reads with MiXCR, one row per CDR3 protein. What appears here as the V and J calls and clone size reflects TCRdb's work, not the paper's. In the table there are 700,000 or so distinct CDR3 sequences, about 30% of which are singletons. Time point reported: persistent/refractory GD, antithyroid drugs over 5 years with positive TRAb. PBMC-derived RNA was used for the TCR library. This sequence originates from a female donor with Graves disease. The input for sequencing was peripheral blood mononuclear cells (PBMCs), taken when the disease was refractory, from a patient treated with antithyroid drugs.

This chain's CDR3 is CASSLEPQTDSNQPQHF. CDR3 coding DNA: TGCGCCAGCAGCTTGGAACCACAGACAGACTCAAATCAGCCCCAGCATTTT. V gene TRBV5-1 combines with J gene TRBJ1-5; weak D call: TRBD1 (5 bases). This CDR3 is built from 17 residues. Trimming removed 0 bases from V and 4 bases from J, with 17 bases in between. Germline V lookup: CDR1 SGHRS, CDR2 YFSETQ.